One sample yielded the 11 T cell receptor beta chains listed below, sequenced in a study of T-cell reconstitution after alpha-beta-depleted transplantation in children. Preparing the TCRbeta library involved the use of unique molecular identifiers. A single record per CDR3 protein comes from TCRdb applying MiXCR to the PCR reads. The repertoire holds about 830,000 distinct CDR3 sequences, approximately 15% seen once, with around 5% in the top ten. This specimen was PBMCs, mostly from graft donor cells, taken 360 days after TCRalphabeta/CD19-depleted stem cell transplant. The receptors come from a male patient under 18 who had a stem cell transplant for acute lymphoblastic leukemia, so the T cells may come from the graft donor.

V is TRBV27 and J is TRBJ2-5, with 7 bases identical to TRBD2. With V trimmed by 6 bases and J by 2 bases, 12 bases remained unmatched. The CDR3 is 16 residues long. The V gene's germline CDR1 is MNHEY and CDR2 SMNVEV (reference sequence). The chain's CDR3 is CASRQNGLVLQETQYF. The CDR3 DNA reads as TGTGCCAGCAGACAAAACGGACTAGTGTTACAAGAGACCCAGTACTTC.

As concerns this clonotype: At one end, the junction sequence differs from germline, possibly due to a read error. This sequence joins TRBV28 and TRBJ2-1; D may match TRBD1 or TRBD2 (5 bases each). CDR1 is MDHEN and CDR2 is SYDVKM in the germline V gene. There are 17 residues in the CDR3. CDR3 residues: CASSLRPRDLRYNEQLF. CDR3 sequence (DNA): TGTGCCAGCAGTTTACGCCCCCGGGACCTTCGCTACAATGAGCAGTTATTC.

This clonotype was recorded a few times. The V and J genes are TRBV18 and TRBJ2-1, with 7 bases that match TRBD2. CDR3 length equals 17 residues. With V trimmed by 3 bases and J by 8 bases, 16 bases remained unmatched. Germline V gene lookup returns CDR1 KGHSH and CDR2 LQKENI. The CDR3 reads CASSPSRTSVKGDEQFF. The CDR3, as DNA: TGTGCCAGCTCACCCTCCCGTACTAGCGTCAAAGGGGATGAGCAGTTCTTC.

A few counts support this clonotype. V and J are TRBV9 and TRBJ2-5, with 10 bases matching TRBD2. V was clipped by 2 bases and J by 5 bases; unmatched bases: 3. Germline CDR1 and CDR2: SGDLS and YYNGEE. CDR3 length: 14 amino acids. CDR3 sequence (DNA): TGTGCCAGCAGCGTTAGCGGGAGGTGGGAGACCCAGTACTTC. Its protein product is CASSVSGRWETQYF.

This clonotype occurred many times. CDR3 DNA sequence: TGTGCCAGCAGCTTTAACCGGTTAACCTACGAGCAGTACTTC. This sequence encodes CASSFNRLTYEQYF. V and J are TRBV7-2 and TRBJ2-7; unclear D gene. The ends were cut back, 3 bases at V and 2 bases at J, with 11 bases in the middle. CDR1 is SGHTA and CDR2 is FQGNSA in the germline V gene. CDR3 size: 14 residues.

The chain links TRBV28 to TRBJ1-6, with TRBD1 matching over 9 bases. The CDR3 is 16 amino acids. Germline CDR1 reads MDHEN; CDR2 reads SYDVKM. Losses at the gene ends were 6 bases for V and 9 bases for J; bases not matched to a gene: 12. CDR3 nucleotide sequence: TGTGCCAGCAGAGCCTCCGGGACAGGGTTAGGTTCACCCCTCCACTTT. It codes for CASRASGTGLGSPLHF.

The CDR3 sequence is CASSAGLRYNEQFF. In nucleotides, the CDR3 is TGTGCCAGCAGCGCGGGACTGAGGTACAATGAGCAGTTCTTC. J is TRBJ2-1 and V is TRBV9; TRBD2 might be the D (6 bases). V was pared by 3 bases and J by 4 bases, with 11 bases between. Per germline, CDR1 SGDLS and CDR2 YYNGEE. CDR3 size: 14 residues.

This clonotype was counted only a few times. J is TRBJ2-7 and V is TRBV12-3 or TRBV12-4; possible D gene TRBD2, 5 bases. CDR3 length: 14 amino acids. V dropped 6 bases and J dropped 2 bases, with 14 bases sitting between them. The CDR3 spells CASSREGSTYEQYF. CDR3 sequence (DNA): TGTGCCAGCAGCCGCGAGGGTTCGACCTACGAGCAGTACTTC.

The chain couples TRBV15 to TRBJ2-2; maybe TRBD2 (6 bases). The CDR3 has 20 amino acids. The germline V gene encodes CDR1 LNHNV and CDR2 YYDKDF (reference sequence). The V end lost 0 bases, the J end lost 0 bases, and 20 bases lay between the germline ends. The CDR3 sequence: CATSRDGLLAESANTGELFF. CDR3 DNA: TGTGCCACCAGCAGAGATGGTCTCTTAGCGGAGAGCGCGAACACCGGGGAGCTGTTTTTT.

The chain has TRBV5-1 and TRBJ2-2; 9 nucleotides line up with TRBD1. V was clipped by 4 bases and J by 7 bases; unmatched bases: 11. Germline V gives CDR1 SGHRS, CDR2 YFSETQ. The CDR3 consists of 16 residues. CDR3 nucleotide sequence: TGCGCCAGCAGCATTTCACCGGGACAGGGTATCGGGGAGCTGTTTTTT. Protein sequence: CASSISPGQGIGELFF.

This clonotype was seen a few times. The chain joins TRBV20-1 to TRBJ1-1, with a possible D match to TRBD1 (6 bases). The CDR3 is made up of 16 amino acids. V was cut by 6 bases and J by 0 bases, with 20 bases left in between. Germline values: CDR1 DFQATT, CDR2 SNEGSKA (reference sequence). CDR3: CSAPLGHLPMNTEAFF. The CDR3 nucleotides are TGCAGTGCCCCACTGGGACACTTACCCATGAACACTGAAGCTTTCTTT.